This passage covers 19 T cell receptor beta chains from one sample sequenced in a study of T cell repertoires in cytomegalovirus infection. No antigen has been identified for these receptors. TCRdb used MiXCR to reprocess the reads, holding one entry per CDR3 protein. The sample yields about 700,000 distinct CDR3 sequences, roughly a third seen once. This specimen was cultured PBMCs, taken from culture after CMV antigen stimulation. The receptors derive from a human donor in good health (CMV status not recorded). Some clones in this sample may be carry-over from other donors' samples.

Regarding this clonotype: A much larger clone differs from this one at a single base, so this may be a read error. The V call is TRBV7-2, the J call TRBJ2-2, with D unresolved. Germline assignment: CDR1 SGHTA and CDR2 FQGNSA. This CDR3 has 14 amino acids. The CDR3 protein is CAGSFWQNTGELFF. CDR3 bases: TGTGCCGGCAGCTTTTGGCAAAACACCGGGGAGCTGTTTTTT.

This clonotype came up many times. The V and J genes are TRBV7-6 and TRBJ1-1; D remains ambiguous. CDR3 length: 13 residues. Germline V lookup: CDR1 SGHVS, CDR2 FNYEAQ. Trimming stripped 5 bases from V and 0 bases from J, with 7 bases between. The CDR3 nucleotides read TGTGCCAGCAGCGCGAGATTGAACACTGAAGCTTTCTTT. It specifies CASSARLNTEAFF.

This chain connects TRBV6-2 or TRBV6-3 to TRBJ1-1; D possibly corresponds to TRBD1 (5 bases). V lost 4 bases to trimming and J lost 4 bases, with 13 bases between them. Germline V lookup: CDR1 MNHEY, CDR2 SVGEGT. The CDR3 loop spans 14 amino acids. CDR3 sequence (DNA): TGTGCCAGCAGTTCAGGGTGGGGCGGCACTGAAGCTTTCTTT. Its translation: CASSSGWGGTEAFF.

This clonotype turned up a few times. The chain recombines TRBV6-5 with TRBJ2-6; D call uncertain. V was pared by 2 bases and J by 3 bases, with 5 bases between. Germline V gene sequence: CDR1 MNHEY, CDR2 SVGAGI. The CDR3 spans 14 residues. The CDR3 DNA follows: TGTGCCAGCAGTTACAGCCTTGGGGCCAACGTCCTGACTTTC. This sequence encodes CASSYSLGANVLTF.

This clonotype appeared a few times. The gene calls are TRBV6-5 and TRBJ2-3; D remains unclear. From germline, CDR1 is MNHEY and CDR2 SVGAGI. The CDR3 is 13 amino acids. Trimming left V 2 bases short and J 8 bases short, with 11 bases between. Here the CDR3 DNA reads TGTGCCAGCAGTTACGGCCCAGCCGCTACGCAGTATTTT. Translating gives CASSYGPAATQYF.

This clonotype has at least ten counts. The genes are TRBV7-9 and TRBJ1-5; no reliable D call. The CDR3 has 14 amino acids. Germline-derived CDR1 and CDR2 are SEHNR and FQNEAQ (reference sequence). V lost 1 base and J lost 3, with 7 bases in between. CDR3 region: CASSLGHLNQPQHF. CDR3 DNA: TGTGCCAGCAGCTTAGGGCACCTCAATCAGCCCCAGCATTTT.

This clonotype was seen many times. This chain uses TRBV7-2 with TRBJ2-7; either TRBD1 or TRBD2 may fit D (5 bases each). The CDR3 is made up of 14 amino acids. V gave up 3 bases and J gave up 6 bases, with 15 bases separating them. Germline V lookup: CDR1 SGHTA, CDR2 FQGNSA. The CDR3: CASSFSGTAFEQYF. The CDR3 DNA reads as TGTGCCAGCAGCTTCTCCGGGACGGCCTTCGAGCAGTACTTC.

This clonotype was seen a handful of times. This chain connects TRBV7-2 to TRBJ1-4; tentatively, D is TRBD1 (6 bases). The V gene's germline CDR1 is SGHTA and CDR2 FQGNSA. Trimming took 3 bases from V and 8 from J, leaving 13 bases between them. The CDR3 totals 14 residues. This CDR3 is CASSFRQVGEKLFF. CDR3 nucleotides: TGTGCCAGCAGCTTCCGACAGGTCGGCGAAAAACTGTTTTTT. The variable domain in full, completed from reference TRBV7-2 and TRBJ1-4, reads GAGVSQSPSNKVTEKGKDVELRCDPISGHTALYWYRQSLGQGLEFLIYFQGNSAPDKSGLPSDRFSAERTGGSVSTLTIQRTQQEDSAVYLCASSFRQVGEKLFFGSGTQLSVL.

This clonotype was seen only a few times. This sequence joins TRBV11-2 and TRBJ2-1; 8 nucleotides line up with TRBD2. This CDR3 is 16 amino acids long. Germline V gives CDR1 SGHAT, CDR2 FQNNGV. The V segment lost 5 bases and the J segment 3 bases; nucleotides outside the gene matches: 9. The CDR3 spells CASSESPGLGYNEQFF. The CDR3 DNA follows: TGTGCCAGCAGCGAGTCGCCGGGACTAGGCTACAATGAGCAGTTCTTC.

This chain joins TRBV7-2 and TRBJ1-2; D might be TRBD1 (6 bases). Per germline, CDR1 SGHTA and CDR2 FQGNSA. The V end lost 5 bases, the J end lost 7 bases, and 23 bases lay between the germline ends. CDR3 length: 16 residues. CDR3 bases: TGTGCCAGCAGCCCTGAGGGGGGAGTGGGGATCGGTGGCTACACCTTC. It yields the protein CASSPEGGVGIGGYTF.

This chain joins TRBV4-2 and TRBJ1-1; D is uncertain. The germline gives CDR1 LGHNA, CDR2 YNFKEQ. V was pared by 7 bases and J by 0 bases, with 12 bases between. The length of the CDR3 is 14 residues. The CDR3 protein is CASTPGTMNTEAFF. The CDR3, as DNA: TGTGCCAGCACCCCAGGAACTATGAACACTGAAGCTTTCTTT.

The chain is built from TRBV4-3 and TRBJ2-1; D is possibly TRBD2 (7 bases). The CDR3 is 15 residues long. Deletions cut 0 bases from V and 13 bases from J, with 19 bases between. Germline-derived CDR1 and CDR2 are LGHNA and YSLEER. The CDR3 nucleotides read TGCGCCAGCAGCCAAGAGGGGGGGGGGCCGGGGGAACAGTTCTTC. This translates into CASSQEGGGPGEQFF.

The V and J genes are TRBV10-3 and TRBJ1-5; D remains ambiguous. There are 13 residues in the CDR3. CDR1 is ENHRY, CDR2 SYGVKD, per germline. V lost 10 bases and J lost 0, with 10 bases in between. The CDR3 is CATAHYSNQPQHF. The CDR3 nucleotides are TGTGCCACTGCCCACTATAGCAATCAGCCCCAGCATTTT.

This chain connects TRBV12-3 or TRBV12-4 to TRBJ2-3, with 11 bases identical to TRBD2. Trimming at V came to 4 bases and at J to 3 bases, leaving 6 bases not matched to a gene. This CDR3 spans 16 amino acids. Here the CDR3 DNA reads TGTGCCAGCAGTTCCCTTAGCGGGAGGGTAACAGATACGCAGTATTTT. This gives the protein CASSSLSGRVTDTQYF.

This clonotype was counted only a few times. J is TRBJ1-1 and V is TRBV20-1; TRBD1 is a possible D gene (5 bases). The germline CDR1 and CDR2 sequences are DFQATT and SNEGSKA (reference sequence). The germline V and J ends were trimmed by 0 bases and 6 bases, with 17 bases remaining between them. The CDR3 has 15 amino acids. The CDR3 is CSARDPPRGDAEAFF. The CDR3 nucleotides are TGCAGTGCTAGAGATCCCCCCCGAGGGGACGCTGAAGCTTTCTTT.

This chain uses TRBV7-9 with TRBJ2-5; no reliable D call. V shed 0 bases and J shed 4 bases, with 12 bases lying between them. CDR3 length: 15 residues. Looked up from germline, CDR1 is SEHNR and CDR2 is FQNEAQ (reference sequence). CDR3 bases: TGTGCCAGCAGCTTAGCTGAACAGCAAAGAGAGACCCAGTACTTC. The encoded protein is CASSLAEQQRETQYF. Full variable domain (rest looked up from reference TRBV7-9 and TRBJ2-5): DTGVSQNPRHKITKRGQNVTFRCDPISEHNRLYWYRQTLGQGPEFLTYFQNEAQLEKSRLLSDRFSAERPKGSFSTLEIQRTEQGDSAMYLCASSLAEQQRETQYFGPGTRLLVL.

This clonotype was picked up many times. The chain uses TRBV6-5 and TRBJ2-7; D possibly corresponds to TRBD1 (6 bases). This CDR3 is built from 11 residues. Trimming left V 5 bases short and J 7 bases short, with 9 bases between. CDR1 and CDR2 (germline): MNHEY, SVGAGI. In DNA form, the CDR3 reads TGTGCCAGCAGTCCAGGGGAGGAGCAGTACTTC. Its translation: CASSPGEEQYF.

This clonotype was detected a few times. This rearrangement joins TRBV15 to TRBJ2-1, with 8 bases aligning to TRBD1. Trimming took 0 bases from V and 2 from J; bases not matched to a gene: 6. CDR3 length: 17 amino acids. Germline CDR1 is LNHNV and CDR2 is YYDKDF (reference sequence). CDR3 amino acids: CATSREVRTGPYNEQFF. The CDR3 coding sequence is TGTGCCACCAGCAGAGAGGTCCGGACAGGGCCCTACAATGAGCAGTTCTTC.

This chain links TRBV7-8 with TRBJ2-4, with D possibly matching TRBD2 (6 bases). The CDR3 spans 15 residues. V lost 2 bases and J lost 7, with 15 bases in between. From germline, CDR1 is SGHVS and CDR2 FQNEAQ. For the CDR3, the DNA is TGTGCCAGCAGCTTATGGTTGGCTGGAGGGAACATTCAGTACTTC. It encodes CASSLWLAGGNIQYF. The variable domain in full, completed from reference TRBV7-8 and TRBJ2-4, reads GAGVSQSPRYKVAKRGQDVALRCDPISGHVSLFWYQQALGQGPEFLTYFQNEAQLDKSGLPSDRFFAERPEGSVSTLKIQRTQQEDSAVYLCASSLWLAGGNIQYFGAGTRLSVL.